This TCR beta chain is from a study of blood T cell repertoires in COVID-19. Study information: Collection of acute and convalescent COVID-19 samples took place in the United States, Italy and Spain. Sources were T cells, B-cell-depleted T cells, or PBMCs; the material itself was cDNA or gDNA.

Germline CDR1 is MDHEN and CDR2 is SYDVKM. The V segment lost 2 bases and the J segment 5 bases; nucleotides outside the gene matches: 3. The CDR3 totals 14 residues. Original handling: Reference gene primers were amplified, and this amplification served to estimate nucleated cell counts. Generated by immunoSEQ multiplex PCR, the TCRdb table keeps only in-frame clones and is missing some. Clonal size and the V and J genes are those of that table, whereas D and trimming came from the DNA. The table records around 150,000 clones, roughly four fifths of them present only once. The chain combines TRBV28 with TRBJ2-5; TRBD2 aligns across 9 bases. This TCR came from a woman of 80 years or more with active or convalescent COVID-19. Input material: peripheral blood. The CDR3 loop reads CASSLLAGRETQYF. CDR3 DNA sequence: TGTGCCAGCAGTTTACTAGCGGGGCGGGAGACCCAGTACTTC.